This T cell receptor (beta chain) was sequenced in a study of neurological immune-mediated disorders (dated by TCRdb to between 2017 and 2020). For context, the study as a whole: Using UMI-based sequencing, the study compared peripheral blood TCR-beta repertoires from patients with HTLV-I-associated myelopathy (HAM/TSP), patients with multiple sclerosis, and healthy controls. The approximately 110 TCR-beta libraries included longitudinal samples, technical triplicates and paired sorted CD4+ and CD8+ T-cell subsets alongside PBMC samples. The cohort included about 66 subjects: approximately 14 with HAM/TSP, around 34 with multiple sclerosis, and roughly 20 healthy controls.

The CDR3, cysteine through phenylalanine, is 15 amino acids long. Of the read, only the CDR3 DNA is kept; its 45 bases are in frame from base 1. Clipping removes 4 bases from V and 1 base from J, with 4 as the unmatched junction base count. CDR1 SGHRS and CDR2 YFSETQ were looked up in the germline V gene. This clonotype came up many times. Its recognized antigen is unknown. No per-base quality is available; no much larger clone lies one base away. On the study overall, not on this receptor specifically: TCR clonal expansion was highest in HAM/TSP patients and lowest in MS patients, with MS patients falling below even healthy controls. Expanded clones from different subjects shared no identical CDR3 amino acid sequences, which suggests that TCR-beta repertoires were private in all groups.

cDNA was synthesized by template-switch 5'RACE using a primer with a 10-nucleotide random unique molecular identifier that tagged each TCR transcript. Each sequencing run produced over 160 million TCR-beta sequences covering 15-18 subjects. The RNeasy kit was used to extract total RNA. TCR-beta VDJ regions were amplified with primers for the TCR constant region and the 5'RACE anchor, using the KAPA Real-time Library Amplification kit. A first PCR added sample indexes and Illumina adaptors, after which a second PCR increased the library yield. The roughly 650 bp TCR product was size-selected on a 2% E-gel SizeSelection system after Ampure bead purification. Before pooling, library quality was assessed on a Bioanalyzer, concentration was determined with Qubit, and library quantification was performed with the Kapa Library Quantification kit. Libraries were sequenced paired-end 2 x 150 bp on an Illumina HiSeq 2500. To increase sequence diversity, roughly 24-32% phiX was spiked into each library pool. Processing in the source paper ran as follows. Quality-filtered reads were processed with the UMI-based MiGEC pipeline, and over 85% of raw TCR sequences were removed by the MiGEC pipeline during error correction. VDJ genes were aligned to IMGT germline references, and clonotypes were defined by unique CDR3 amino acid sequence plus V-J genes. Clonal expansion, Shannon diversity and CDR3 relatedness (CalcPairwiseDistances, ClusterSamples) were evaluated with VDJtools, and phylogenetic trees were built with CLCbio workbench. Using coefficient-of-variation modelling across technical triplicates, the study counted a clone as expanded if it had at least 8 unique UMIs. Through fastp at Q25 and MiXCR, TCRdb rebuilt clones from the public reads, retaining in-frame beta chains. Merged by CDR3 protein, the rows form single entries marked with the most common genes and DNA. V and J calls and clone size were set by TCRdb, not the authors. The sample records about 79,000 distinct CDR3 sequences, 12% to 15% of which are singletons. The ten largest clones capture approximately 6.8% of the sample.

Blood bank volunteers in Maryland, USA served as the healthy controls. For the unsorted PBMC libraries, 2 million PBMCs were stored in RNAlater at -80 degrees C until RNA extraction and were used to generate the libraries. PBMCs were separated from peripheral blood using Ficoll-Hypaque density gradient centrifugation and then cryopreserved in liquid nitrogen. This TCR was sampled from a woman aged 50 to 65 in good health. Sequenced material: PBMCs. The sequence joins TRBV5-1 to TRBJ2-7, with 11 bases aligning to TRBD2. The DNA is as follows: TGCGCCAGCAGCACGCTAGCGGGGGGTTCCTACGAGCAGTACTTC. It translates to CASSTLAGGSYEQYF.